A selection of T cell receptor beta chains follows, all from one sample in a study of T cell responses to AZD1222 COVID-19 vaccine. The data were produced by immunoSEQ multiplex PCR, yet TCRdb's version contains in-frame clones alone and is incomplete. The table records about 100,000 clones, 87% of them present only once. The sequencing here drew on peripheral blood, taken on day 0 of AZD1222 vaccination. The receptors here all came from an adult in good health. The conserved cysteine and the conserved F or W are not part of the CDR3 here. Size is stated for part of the rows, as once, few or many counts, or as a class when the clone is expanded.

abundance	v_gene	j_gene	CDR3aa
once	TRBV18	TRBJ2-6	ASSPNFAGANVLT
few	TRBV7-9	TRBJ1-3	ASSKQGASGNTIY
NA	TRBV21-1	TRBJ1-5	ASSSGTATFQTYSNQPQH
NA	TRBV9	TRBJ1-5	ASSAGGGSNQPQH
NA	TRBV11-2	TRBJ1-3	ASSLATAGNTIY
NA	TRBV19	TRBJ2-5	ASSIGSGEETQY
NA	TRBV10-3	TRBJ2-7	AISEGQGLSYEQY
NA	TRBV6-2/TRBV6-3	TRBJ2-1	ASSWGPVRNEQF
NA	TRBV5-1	TRBJ2-5	ASSEGLAGRETQY
NA	TRBV2	TRBJ2-1	ASSGDSPRYNEQF
NA	TRBV3-1/TRBV3-2	TRBJ1-4	ASSFDRLNEKLF
NA	TRBV7-2	TRBJ1-4	ASSRRDRGSYNEKLF
NA	TRBV6-1	TRBJ1-2	ASSDHQGADGYT
NA	TRBV5-1	TRBJ2-2	ASSLAQHTGELF
NA	TRBV4-3	TRBJ2-3	ASSQGAVAGEDTQY
NA	TRBV6-5	TRBJ1-2	ASSFGTGGVYGYT
NA	TRBV7-9	TRBJ1-2	ASSSPGQGDYGYT
NA	TRBV6-5	TRBJ2-7	ASSYSGTGSDEQY
NA	TRBV27	TRBJ2-5	ASSLDRLQETQY
NA	TRBV9	TRBJ1-2	ASSVEGDSSDGYT
NA	TRBV10-3	TRBJ2-6	AISGTSGVSGANVLT
once	TRBV6-5	TRBJ1-6	ASSDSLTGLPLH
NA	TRBV5-4	TRBJ2-5	ASSLGSGGETQY
NA	TRBV5-6	TRBJ1-2	ASSLGTNNYGYT
NA	TRBV2	TRBJ1-2	ASSEARGGVSDYGYT
NA	TRBV6-5	TRBJ1-2	ASSYLQGLVGYGYT
NA	TRBV9	TRBJ2-1	ASSARGGLAGGKQF
NA	TRBV6-5	TRBJ2-7	ASTWTGGYEQY
NA	TRBV21-1	TRBJ1-5	ASSSHRVGDSGQPQH
NA	TRBV11-2	TRBJ2-3	ASSPPPSGGRRDTQY
NA	TRBV6-5	TRBJ1-1	ASSTDPGTSEAF
NA	TRBV11-3	TRBJ2-3	ASSRDRLRDTQY
NA	TRBV15	TRBJ1-2	ATSRDKGNYGYT
NA	TRBV7-9	TRBJ1-1	ASSLGPTNTEAF
NA	TRBV7-8	TRBJ2-5	ASSLALGWSSRGAETQY
few	TRBV3-1/TRBV3-2	TRBJ2-7	ASSTRDGTYEQY